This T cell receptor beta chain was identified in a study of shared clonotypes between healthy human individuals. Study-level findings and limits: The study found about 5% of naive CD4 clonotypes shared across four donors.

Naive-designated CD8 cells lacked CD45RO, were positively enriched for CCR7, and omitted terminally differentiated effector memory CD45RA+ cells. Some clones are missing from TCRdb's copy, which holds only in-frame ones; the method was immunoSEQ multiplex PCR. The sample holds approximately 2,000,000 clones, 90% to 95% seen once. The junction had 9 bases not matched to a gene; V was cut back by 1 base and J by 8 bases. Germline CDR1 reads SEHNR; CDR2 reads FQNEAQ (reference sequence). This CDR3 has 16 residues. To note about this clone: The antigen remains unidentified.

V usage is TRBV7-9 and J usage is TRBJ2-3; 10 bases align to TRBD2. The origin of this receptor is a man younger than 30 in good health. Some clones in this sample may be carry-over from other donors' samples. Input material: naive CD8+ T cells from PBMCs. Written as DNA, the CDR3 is TGTGCCAGCAGCTTAGGGCTAGCGGGGGACCTTAGTACGCAGTATTTT. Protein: CASSLGLAGDLSTQYF.